These 5 T cell receptor beta chains came from one sample sequenced in a study of blood T cell repertoires in COVID-19. Libraries were prepared by immunoSEQ multiplex PCR; TCRdb keeps only in-frame clonotypes and omits some of them. The data show fewer than 350,000 clones, about 88% seen once. The sample was PBMCs or T cells enriched from blood (not recorded which). These receptors were taken from a young woman who had been exposed to COVID-19.

The V and J genes are TRBV7-3 and TRBJ1-6, with D possibly matching TRBD1 (6 bases). The V gene lost 1 base and the J gene lost 5 bases, with 12 bases spanning the gap. The CDR3 length is 16 residues. Germline V CDR1 and CDR2: SGHTA, FQGTGA. The CDR3 sequence is CASSLNPGQNNSPLHF. In nucleotides, the CDR3 is TGTGCCAGCAGCTTAAACCCCGGACAGAATAATTCACCCCTCCACTTT.

This clone showed up just a few times. This sequence joins TRBV27 and TRBJ2-7, with D possibly TRBD2 on 6 matching bases. The V gene lost 5 bases and the J gene lost 6 bases, with 8 bases spanning the gap. Per germline, CDR1 MNHEY and CDR2 SMNVEV (reference sequence). The CDR3 is made up of 11 amino acids. CDR3 residues: CASSPGGEQYF. The DNA for the CDR3 is TGTGCCAGCAGTCCCGGGGGCGAGCAGTACTTC.

This sequence joins TRBV18 and TRBJ1-4, with 10 bases that match TRBD1. Germline V gene lookup returns CDR1 KGHSH and CDR2 LQKENI. V lost 3 bases, J lost 8 bases, and 9 bases stayed unmatched. The CDR3 is 16 amino acids. The CDR3 DNA sequence: TGTGCCAGCTCACCCGTGGGACAGGGGAAGGGAGAAAAACTGTTTTTT. This encodes CASSPVGQGKGEKLFF.

This clone appeared a single time. This rearrangement joins TRBV5-1 to TRBJ2-7; possible D gene TRBD2, 6 bases. The CDR3 extends over 15 amino acids. V shed 4 bases and J shed 0 bases, with 14 bases lying between them. Germline lookup yields CDR1 SGHRS and CDR2 YFSETQ. CDR3 bases: TGCGCCAGCAGCACCGGAGCGGGTCGCTCCTACGAGCAGTACTTC. It encodes CASSTGAGRSYEQYF. The full variable domain, its missing parts supplied by reference TRBV5-1 and TRBJ2-7, is KAGVTQTPRYLIKTRGQQVTLSCSPISGHRSVSWYQQTPGQGLQFLFEYFSETQRNKGNFPGRFSGRQFSNSRSEMNVSTLELGDSALYLCASSTGAGRSYEQYFGPGTRLTVT.

V and J are TRBV11-2 and TRBJ1-5, with TRBD1 matching over 8 bases. CDR3 length equals 15 residues. V lost 1 base to trimming and J lost 4 bases; unmatched junction nucleotides: 3. Germline loops: CDR1 SGHAT, CDR2 FQNNGV. The CDR3 coding sequence is TGTGCCAGCAGCTTAGGGGACAGGCCGAATCAGCCCCAGCATTTT. Translated: CASSLGDRPNQPQHF. The whole variable domain, filled in from reference TRBV11-2 and TRBJ1-5, reads EAGVAQSPRYKIIEKRQSVAFWCNPISGHATLYWYQQILGQGPKLLIQFQNNGVVDDSQLPKDRFSAERLKGVDSTLKIQPAKLEDSAVYLCASSLGDRPNQPQHFGDGTRLSIL.